This T cell receptor beta chain stems from a study of cytomegalovirus exposure and HLA in healthy donors. Study-level findings and limits: The classifier, whose performance was assessed in both the original and validation cohorts, reportedly diagnosed cytomegalovirus status with high specificity and sensitivity.

It was the approximately 120-subject validation cohort, separate from the roughly 700-subject first cohort, to which the donors belonged. Sequenced by immunoSEQ multiplex PCR; TCRdb stores in-frame clones only, minus some. The sample includes about 360,000 clones, 75% to 90% of them seen just once. A note on this clone: Its cognate antigen is unknown.

Material: PBMCs. The clonotype originates from a woman aged 18-35 years in good health and CMV-seronegative.

As DNA, the CDR3 is TGCGCCAGCAGCTTCGGCCGGACAGGGGCTGTTCACGAGCAGTACTTC. Its translation: CASSFGRTGAVHEQYF. This rearrangement joins TRBV5-1 to TRBJ2-7; 9 bases are a match to TRBD1. Germline assignment: CDR1 SGHRS and CDR2 YFSETQ. This CDR3 has 16 residues. V was pared by 2 bases and J by 5 bases, with 11 bases of the junction left unmatched.